The sequence of this T cell receptor beta chain was determined in a study of T cells in localized non-small cell lung cancer (TCRdb year 2020). For the study in its entirety: The study examined T cell repertoires in hundreds of patients with early-stage NSCLC and compared tumors with uninvolved tumor-adjacent lungs. The cohort consisted of approximately 220 treatment-naive NSCLC patients whose localized lung tumors had been resected. The mean age of the NSCLC patients was 60 to 85 years, with approximately 130 men and 85 to 110 women. The paper's findings and limits, for the study overall: Because multi-region tumor sequencing was not performed, intratumor heterogeneity could not be ruled out. A median of 57 of the top 100 tumor clones turned up in the paired uninvolved adjacent lung, and 25 to 35 of those clones also ranked among the top 100 of that same adjacent lung. Since the design was exploratory, TCR variables were selected using unadjusted p-values with no false-discovery rate correction. Higher T cell density in blood was associated with longer overall survival, whereas higher clonality in adjacent lung was associated with shorter survival. The highest T cell clonality was observed in uninvolved tumor-adjacent lung, where clonality exceeded that of tumor, suggesting that antigenic responses were more focused in uninvolved tumor-adjacent lung.

The immunoSEQ Assay was used to sequence TCR beta CDR3 regions from DNA. In the authors' own workflow: To compute T cell density, TCR beta template counts were normalized to usable DNA, which was estimated by amplifying housekeeping genes. The preseqR package was used to estimate richness by extrapolating to 400,000 templates for PBMC samples and to 120,000 templates for tissue samples. Clonality was taken to be one minus Pielou's evenness. To identify tissue-enriched TCRs, differential abundance testing was run on productive amino-acid clonotypes with a minimum total count of 5 and an alpha of 0.1. The Jaccard Index and the Morisita Overlap Index were used to measure how much the repertoires overlapped between compartments. GLIPH grouped TCR beta CDR3s together with public tetramer-defined viral CDR3s, and a viral motif had to include at least three viral sequences and show V-gene enrichment. TCRdb took this table from immuneACCESS and kept in-frame rearrangements with V and J called. Such tables lack part of the clones; where checked against another copy, unresolved V genes explain under half of the gap, and the rest is unexplained. Clonal size and the V and J genes are those of that table, whereas D and trimming came from the DNA. A total of 35,000 to 40,000 clones appear in this sample, over 85% of them only once. The ten largest account for approximately 6.5% of the sample.

A remark on this clone: What this receptor recognizes is not known. Base qualities are not recorded, but no much larger clone differs from it by a single base.

At diagnosis, peripheral blood, uninvolved tumor-adjacent lung and tumor were collected and stored as a combination of fresh-frozen and FFPE material. For TCR repertoire profiling, blood samples were analyzed in the form of peripheral blood mononuclear cells. The germline V gene encodes CDR1 MNHNS and CDR2 SASEGT. The CDR3 has 14 amino acids, counting the end cysteine and phenylalanine. The read is trimmed to its CDR3 DNA, 42 bases read in frame from base 1. V gives up 8 bases and J gives up 0 bases, and the segment between their germline ends measures 11 bases. This specimen consisted of peripheral blood, obtained before any cancer treatment. Recombination linked TRBV6-1 to TRBJ2-1; the D gene is possibly TRBD1, with 5 bases matching. This clonotype originated in a female donor at least 60 years old with stage I lung adenocarcinoma. The DNA reads TGTGCCAGCCTAACAGGTTTCTCCTACAATGAGCAGTTCTTC. Its translation reads: CASLTGFSYNEQFF.